The rows below give T cell receptor beta chains drawn from one sample of a study of PD-1 blockade in classical Hodgkin lymphoma. Profiled with immunoSEQ multiplex PCR; TCRdb holds only in-frame clones, not every one. This sample has around 35,000 clones; around 68% occur once, and the top ten carry around 3.6%. The sample consisted of peripheral blood mononuclear cells (PBMCs), taken before the fourth cycle of nivolumab. Source of these receptors: a human donor with classical Hodgkin lymphoma. Each CDR3 is given with its conserved first and last residue. D genes are given only for firm matches. Where a row states a size, it is once, few, many or the class of an expanded clone; other rows omit it.

TRBJ2-7,.,TRBV7-9,.,TGTGCCAGCGACCAATCACAGGGCGGTTGGGGTTCGGACGAGCAGTACTTC,CASDQSQGGWGSDEQYF
TRBJ1-2,few,TRBV7-2,TRBD1,TGTGCCACCCCCCAACTCAGGGGGTATGGCTACACCTTC,CATPQLRGYGYTF
TRBJ2-1,.,TRBV10-2,TRBD2,TGCGCCGGTGGGACTAGCATCAATGAGCAGTTCTTC,CAGGTSINEQFF
TRBJ1-4,.,TRBV30,.,TGTGCCTGGAGTGGATATGAAGGGGACCCTGAAAAACTGTTTTTT,CAWSGYEGDPEKLFF
TRBJ1-5,.,TRBV7-6,.,TGTGCCAGCAGCCCCCGCCCGGGACCGAGTCAGCCCCAGCATTTT,CASSPRPGPSQPQHF
TRBJ2-7,few,TRBV5-8,TRBD2,TGTGCCAGCCAACCCCCGGGACTAGCCTACGAGCAGTACTTC,CASQPPGLAYEQYF
TRBJ1-1,.,TRBV7-9,.,TGTGCCAGCAGCTCTTTCACAGGGCCAGCCGAAGCTTTCTTT,CASSSFTGPAEAFF
TRBJ1-5,.,TRBV4-3,.,TGCGCCAGCAGCCAAGATGCGTCACGAGGGCCCCAGCATTTT,CASSQDASRGPQHF
TRBJ2-7,.,TRBV7-9,.,TGTGCCAGCAGCTTAGAGGCATCGCCCTACGAGCAGTACTTC,CASSLEASPYEQYF
TRBJ2-1,.,TRBV4-1,.,TGCGCCAGCAGCCAAGCATGGTTAAACCCCGGGAGCTCCTACAATGAGCAGTTCTTC,CASSQAWLNPGSSYNEQFF
TRBJ2-7,.,TRBV7-8,.,TGTGCCAGCAGCTTAGGGTCCTACGAGCAGTACTTC,CASSLGSYEQYF
TRBJ1-1,few,TRBV5-1,.,TGCGCCAGCAGCTGGGGATCAAACACTGAAGCTTTCTTT,CASSWGSNTEAFF
TRBJ2-5,.,TRBV28,TRBD2,TGTGCCAGCAGTTTATTGGGAGGGGAGATAGAGACCCAGTACTTC,CASSLLGGEIETQYF
TRBJ2-5,.,TRBV2,TRBD2,TGTGCCAGCGGACTAGGGGTGACCCAGTACTTC,CASGLGVTQYF
TRBJ2-3,.,TRBV27,TRBD2,TGTGCCAGCAGTTTATGGAGCGGGGGAACCACGGATACGCAGTATTTT,CASSLWSGGTTDTQYF
TRBJ1-1,.,TRBV10-3,.,TGTGCCATCCAGGGTAACACTGAAGCTTTCTTT,CAIQGNTEAFF
TRBJ1-2,.,TRBV28,.,TGTGCCAGCACCCCGAGAGGGAATGGCTACACCTTC,CASTPRGNGYTF
TRBJ1-2,.,TRBV6-6,TRBD1,TGTGCCAGCTTTGATCAGGGGGCTGATGGCTACACCTTC,CASFDQGADGYTF
TRBJ1-5,.,TRBV27,.,TGTGCCAGCAGTTTTAGCGGGACACGGAGCAATCAGCCCCAGCATTTT,CASSFSGTRSNQPQHF
TRBJ1-2,.,TRBV6-1,.,TGTGCCAGCACACGTGACTATGGCTACACCTTC,CASTRDYGYTF
TRBJ2-7,.,TRBV25-1,.,TGTGCCAGCAGAGGGACTCAGAGCTCCTACGAGCAGTACTTC,CASRGTQSSYEQYF
TRBJ1-1,.,TRBV4-3,.,TGCGCCAGCAGCCAAACTTGGGGGAATGAAGCTTTCTTT,CASSQTWGNEAFF
TRBJ1-3,.,TRBV7-9,.,TGTGCCAGCAGCGGTCAAGGAAACACCATATATTTT,CASSGQGNTIYF
TRBJ2-6,few,TRBV27,.,TGTGCCAGCAGTATTTATCGTGGGGCCAACGTCCTGACTTTC,CASSIYRGANVLTF
TRBJ1-1,.,TRBV18,.,TGTGCCAGCTCACCAACAGGACAGACTGAAGCTTTCTTT,CASSPTGQTEAFF
TRBJ2-3,.,TRBV5-4,TRBD2,TGTGCCAGCAGCTTGGTTAGCGGGGGGGGAGATACGCAGTATTTT,CASSLVSGGGDTQYF
TRBJ2-7,.,TRBV5-6,TRBD1,TGTGCCAGCAGCCCTCAACAGGGGTATCGCGAGCAGTACTTC,CASSPQQGYREQYF
TRBJ2-1,once,TRBV5-6,TRBD1,TGTGCCAGCAGCTTGGAGTGGACAGGGAGGAATGAGCAGTTCTTC,CASSLEWTGRNEQFF
TRBJ1-1,.,TRBV6-5,.,TGTGCCAGCAGGACAGTGAACACTGAAGCTTTCTTT,CASRTVNTEAFF
TRBJ1-2,.,TRBV6-4,.,TGTGCCAGCAGTGACGGGGACGGACTCTCGAGGGGCTACACCTTC,CASSDGDGLSRGYTF
TRBJ1-5,.,TRBV19,.,TGTGCCACCGTCGACCGAGGGGGAGCCGGTATAGGCAATCAGCCCCAGCATTTT,CATVDRGGAGIGNQPQHF
TRBJ1-2,.,TRBV7-2,TRBD1,TGTGCCAGCAGCTCACCAGGGGGCTATGGCTACACCTTC,CASSSPGGYGYTF
TRBJ1-5,.,TRBV28,.,TGTGCCAGTACCCCGACAGTAAATCAGCCCCAGCATTTT,CASTPTVNQPQHF
TRBJ2-5,.,TRBV30,.,TGTGCCTCCACAGGATCTCTGGTGGAGACCCAGTACTTC,CASTGSLVETQYF
TRBJ1-5,.,TRBV19,.,TGTGCCAGTAGAAATGGGGCAGGGACAAATCAGCCCCAGCATTTT,CASRNGAGTNQPQHF
TRBJ2-7,medium-sized,TRBV7-9,.,TGTGCCTCCCAGAATGCCTACGAGCAGTACTTC,CASQNAYEQYF
TRBJ1-3,.,TRBV5-6,.,TGTGCCAGCAGCTTTGGACGTCTCTCTGGAAACACCATATATTTT,CASSFGRLSGNTIYF
TRBJ1-3,.,TRBV2,.,TGTGCCAGCAGTAGAGGTGTCGGGAACACCATATATTTT,CASSRGVGNTIYF
TRBJ1-4,.,TRBV9,TRBD1,TGTGCCAGCAGCCCCGGGACAGGGGATGAAAAACTGTTTTTT,CASSPGTGDEKLFF
TRBJ2-7,.,TRBV11-2,TRBD2,TGTGCCAGCAGCCGGGGACTAAACTACGAGCAGTACTTC,CASSRGLNYEQYF
TRBJ1-1,few,TRBV5-4,TRBD1,TGTGCCAGCAGCATTCCACAGGGGTCGAACACTGAAGCTTTCTTT,CASSIPQGSNTEAFF
TRBJ2-1,.,TRBV29-1,.,TGCAGCGTTGAAGATCGGATTCATGAGCAGTTCTTC,CSVEDRIHEQFF
TRBJ2-1,.,TRBV5-1,.,TGCGCCAGCAGCCCAGTGGTAGTGGATGAGCAGTTCTTC,CASSPVVVDEQFF
TRBJ2-2,.,TRBV2,TRBD1,TGTGCCAGCCCAAGACAGGGTGGGACCGGGGAGCTGTTTTTT,CASPRQGGTGELFF
TRBJ1-2,once,TRBV14,.,TGTGCCAGCAGCACCAAAGAAGGACGACGGGGGGTATATGGCTACACCTTC,CASSTKEGRRGVYGYTF
TRBJ1-4,.,TRBV6-5,.,TGTGCCAGCAGTTACTCGGGCATGGAGGGTGAAAAACTGTTTTTT,CASSYSGMEGEKLFF
TRBJ2-2,.,TRBV4-3,.,TGCGCCAGCAGCCAAGATAGCGGACTGACGTTTCGGGAGCTGTTTTTT,CASSQDSGLTFRELFF
TRBJ2-7,few,TRBV6-6,TRBD1,TGTGCCAGCAGTTACCCTGGGGGACAGTTAGGCGAGCAGTACTTC,CASSYPGGQLGEQYF
TRBJ2-7,once,TRBV6-5,TRBD2,TGTGCCAGCAGTTATCGGGGACTACCACCCTACGAGCAGTACTTC,CASSYRGLPPYEQYF
TRBJ2-5,once,TRBV18,.,TGTGCCAGCTCACCAAACCCCGGTGGCCGGGAGACCCAGTACTTC,CASSPNPGGRETQYF
TRBJ1-2,.,TRBV13,.,TGTGCCAGCAGCCTAGGGACTGCCAACTCTAACTATGGCTACACCTTC,CASSLGTANSNYGYTF
TRBJ2-1,.,TRBV28,.,TGTGCCAGCAGTTTTCCCGAAGGGGAAGACAATGAGCAGTTCTTC,CASSFPEGEDNEQFF
TRBJ1-1,medium-sized,TRBV7-6,TRBD1,TGTGCCAGCAGCCTGTGGACAGGCGACGAAGCTTTCTTT,CASSLWTGDEAFF
TRBJ2-2,few,TRBV19,.,TGTGCCAGTAGTATATCGCTAGGGGCCGGGGAGCTGTTTTTT,CASSISLGAGELFF
TRBJ2-7,few,TRBV10-2,.,TGCGCCAGCAGCCTACAGGTTACCCACGAGCAGTACTTC,CASSLQVTHEQYF